The 9 T cell receptor beta chains reported below all come from one sample, sequenced in a study of T cells after yellow fever vaccination. A single record per CDR3 protein comes from TCRdb applying MiXCR to the 5' RACE reads. In the table there are about 300,000 distinct CDR3 sequences, 8.5% to 10% of which are singletons. This specimen was CD4+ T cells sorted from PBMCs, taken 5 days after the yellow fever booster vaccination. Every receptor here comes from a man aged 18 to 29 who received the YFV17D yellow fever vaccine.

The sample holds many counts of this clonotype. The chain is built from TRBV30 and TRBJ1-1; no clear D. Germline loops: CDR1 GTSNPN, CDR2 SVGIG (reference sequence). Trimming left V 3 bases short and J 11 bases short, with 7 bases between. The CDR3 has 9 amino acids. The CDR3 region has the DNA TGTGCCTGGAGATGGTGGGCTTTCTTT. This codes for CAWRWWAFF. The full variable domain, with the rest looked up from reference TRBV30 and TRBJ1-1, is SQTIHQWPATLVQPVGSPLSLECTVEGTSNPNLYWYRQAAGRGLQLLFYSVGIGQISSEVPQNLSASRPQDRQFILSSKKLLLSDSGFYLCAWRWWAFFGQGTRLTVV.

This clonotype came up a few times. This rearrangement joins TRBV7-9 to TRBJ2-3; 8 nucleotides align to TRBD2. This CDR3 region has 14 residues. Germline values: CDR1 SEHNR, CDR2 FQNEAQ (reference sequence). Unmatched junction bases numbered 8, after V lost 5 bases and J lost 7 bases. The CDR3 DNA reads TGTGCCAGCAGCCGTAGCGGGGAGCCTTATACGCAGTATTTT. Translated: CASSRSGEPYTQYF.

The chain links TRBV27 to TRBJ2-7; the match to TRBD1 covers 11 bases. Germline V gives CDR1 MNHEY, CDR2 SMNVEV (reference sequence). Losses at the gene ends were 8 bases for V and 2 bases for J; bases not matched to a gene: 5. The length of the CDR3 is 14 residues. CDR3: CASGPGQGAYEQYF. In DNA, the CDR3 is TGTGCCAGCGGACCGGGACAGGGGGCCTACGAGCAGTACTTC.

This clonotype was detected a few times. V gene TRBV3-1 combines with J gene TRBJ1-4; maybe TRBD1 (5 bases). The length of the CDR3 is 14 residues. The germline V gene encodes CDR1 LGHDT and CDR2 YNNKEL (reference sequence). The V end was cut by 2 bases, the J end by 8 bases, with 12 bases between. The CDR3 is CASSQRGEREKLFF. Written as DNA, the CDR3 is TGTGCCAGCAGCCAAAGAGGGGAACGGGAAAAACTGTTTTTT.

V is TRBV5-1 and J is TRBJ1-2; D unresolved. There are 14 residues in the CDR3. Looked up from germline, CDR1 is SGHRS and CDR2 is YFSETQ. V dropped 1 base and J dropped 2 bases, with 9 bases sitting between them. The CDR3 is CASSLLGDNYGYTF. In DNA, the CDR3 is TGCGCCAGCAGCTTGCTAGGTGACAACTATGGCTACACCTTC. Based on the CDR3 plus reference TRBV5-1 and TRBJ1-2, the full variable domain is KAGVTQTPRYLIKTRGQQVTLSCSPISGHRSVSWYQQTPGQGLQFLFEYFSETQRNKGNFPGRFSGRQFSNSRSEMNVSTLELGDSALYLCASSLLGDNYGYTFGSGTRLTVV.

This clonotype was recorded a few times. V gene TRBV7-2 combines with J gene TRBJ2-5; D call uncertain. V was shortened by 6 bases and J by 4 bases, with 15 bases between the two germline ends. Germline-derived CDR1 and CDR2 are SGHTA and FQGNSA. This CDR3 comprises 14 residues. DNA of the CDR3: TGTGCCAGCAGTCAGAACTTTCACGGAGAGACCCAGTACTTC. It specifies CASSQNFHGETQYF.

The chain uses TRBV5-6 and TRBJ2-6; D not certain. V was trimmed by 2 bases and J by 0 bases, leaving 9 bases between them. CDR1 and CDR2 (germline): SGHDT, YYEEEE. The CDR3 runs 16 residues. The CDR3 sequence: CASSLGAGSGANVLTF. For the CDR3, the DNA is TGTGCCAGCAGCTTAGGAGCTGGCTCTGGGGCCAACGTCCTGACTTTC.

This clonotype was found a few times. The rearrangement uses TRBV7-2 and TRBJ1-3, with a possible D match to TRBD1 (6 bases). The CDR3 consists of 16 residues. Germline lookup yields CDR1 SGHTA and CDR2 FQGNSA. V was clipped by 2 bases and J by 1 base, with 12 bases between them. The CDR3 nucleotides are TGTGCCAGCAGCTTACCCCACCAGGGGTCTGGAAACACCATATATTTT. This codes for CASSLPHQGSGNTIYF.

The V gene is TRBV12-3 or TRBV12-4, the J gene TRBJ2-3, with 10 positions matching TRBD2. V lost 6 bases, J lost 2 bases, and 5 bases stayed unmatched. The CDR3 is 15 residues long. CDR3 nucleotide sequence: TGTGCCAGCAGCGGGGGACTAGCGCTCACAGATACGCAGTATTTT. Translating gives CASSGGLALTDTQYF.